Each of the 21 T cell receptor beta chains below was sequenced from the same sample in a study of PD-1 blockade in classical Hodgkin lymphoma. Assay used: immunoSEQ multiplex PCR; TCRdb lists only in-frame clones, some missing. The repertoire holds over 85,000 clones, with roughly 91% as singletons. Noted time point: cycle 4 day 1 (C4D1), after less than 7 weeks of nivolumab. Relapses following autologous stem cell transplantation were seen in all patients, with brentuximab vedotin exposure varying. Sample: peripheral blood mononuclear cells (PBMCs), taken before the fourth cycle of nivolumab. These receptors were taken from a human donor with classical Hodgkin lymphoma.

The chain uses TRBV5-5 and TRBJ1-5; maybe TRBD1 (6 bases). The germline V gene has CDR1 SGHKS and CDR2 YYEKEE (reference sequence). Trimming shortened V by 4 bases and J by 0 bases, and 14 bases separated the two germline ends. CDR3 size: 16 residues. This chain's CDR3 is CASSEAWTASNQPQHF. The CDR3 DNA follows: TGTGCCAGCAGCGAGGCCTGGACAGCTAGCAATCAGCCCCAGCATTTT.

The chain links TRBV15 to TRBJ1-2, with D tentatively TRBD1 (6 bases). The length of the CDR3 is 15 residues. The V gene's germline CDR1 is LNHNV and CDR2 YYDKDF (reference sequence). The V and J ends lost 11 bases and 4 bases respectively, with 23 bases between them. CDR3: CAVRASGDVSYGYTF. The CDR3 DNA sequence: TGTGCCGTCCGGGCCTCAGGGGACGTAAGCTATGGCTACACCTTC.

V usage is TRBV29-1 and J usage is TRBJ2-7; D remains ambiguous. In germline, CDR1 is SQVTM, CDR2 ANQGSEA. This CDR3 has 12 amino acids. Trimming pared 4 bases from V and 0 bases from J, leaving 7 bases between. Here the CDR3 reads CSVAEDSYEQYF. The CDR3 nucleotides are TGCAGCGTTGCCGAGGACTCCTACGAGCAGTACTTC.

The CDR3 bases are TGTGCCAGCAGCCGAGGGACAGGGGCCTACGAGCAGTACTTC. Protein: CASSRGTGAYEQYF. This rearrangement joins TRBV28 to TRBJ2-7; 10 bases are shared with TRBD1. Trimming removed 6 bases from V and 2 bases from J; junction bases left unmatched: 4. CDR3 length: 14 residues. CDR1 and CDR2 from the germline V gene are MDHEN and SYDVKM.

This chain links TRBV4-2 with TRBJ2-3; D may be TRBD1 or TRBD2 (6 bases each). The germline CDR1 and CDR2 sequences are LGHNA and YNFKEQ. The CDR3 has 21 residues. The germline V and J ends were trimmed by 4 bases and 0 bases, with 29 bases remaining between them. The CDR3 DNA is TGTGCCAGCAGCCCCGGGGGCCCGGGACTCCGCTTTCCGGTTAGCACAGATACGCAGTATTTT. It yields the protein CASSPGGPGLRFPVSTDTQYF.

This CDR3 is CASSLGQTGARDTQYF. The CDR3 bases are TGCGCCAGCAGCTTAGGCCAGACAGGGGCCCGGGATACGCAGTATTTT. The chain combines TRBV5-1 with TRBJ2-3, with 8 bases lining up with TRBD1. The CDR3 extends over 16 amino acids. J was trimmed by 6 bases and V by 2 bases; bases with no gene match: 11. Germline values: CDR1 SGHRS, CDR2 YFSETQ. The full variable domain, in which reference TRBV5-1 and TRBJ2-3 provide the parts outside the CDR3, is KAGVTQTPRYLIKTRGQQVTLSCSPISGHRSVSWYQQTPGQGLQFLFEYFSETQRNKGNFPGRFSGRQFSNSRSEMNVSTLELGDSALYLCASSLGQTGARDTQYFGPGTRLTVL.

This rearrangement joins TRBV6-5 to TRBJ2-7, with TRBD2 matching 9 bases. V shed 8 bases, J shed 5 bases, and the junction held 10 bases outside the gene matches. Looked up from germline, CDR1 is MNHEY and CDR2 is SVGAGI. The CDR3 consists of 14 residues. The CDR3 DNA reads TGTGCCAGCGAGGCGGGAGGGCCAGGGAACGAGCAGTACTTC. This gives the protein CASEAGGPGNEQYF.

The chain carries TRBV9 and TRBJ1-2; D gene unclear. Per germline, CDR1 SGDLS and CDR2 YYNGEE. Between the trimmed V and J ends, which lost 4 bases and 8 bases, there was a span of 9 bases. This CDR3 region has 11 residues. CDR3 in DNA: TGTGCCAGCAGCAAAGGACTCGGCTACACCTTC. It is translated as CASSKGLGYTF.

This chain links TRBV9 with TRBJ2-2; 7 nucleotides agree with TRBD1. Germline V gives CDR1 SGDLS, CDR2 YYNGEE. V dropped 4 bases and J dropped 0; count of bases not matched to a gene: 6. This CDR3 has 16 residues. CDR3 coding DNA: TGTGCCAGCAGCCCCAGGGGACAGACGAACACCGGGGAGCTGTTTTTT. Translation gives CASSPRGQTNTGELFF. Based on the CDR3 plus reference TRBV9 and TRBJ2-2, the full variable domain is DSGVTQTPKHLITATGQRVTLRCSPRSGDLSVYWYQQSLDQGLQFLIQYYNGEERAKGNILERFSAQQFPDLHSELNLSSLELGDSALYFCASSPRGQTNTGELFFGEGSRLTVL.

This clone was recorded only once. The rearrangement joins TRBV28 to TRBJ1-4; D gene uncertain. Germline V lookup: CDR1 MDHEN, CDR2 SYDVKM. V was clipped by 5 bases and J by 2 bases, with 9 bases between them. CDR3 size: 14 residues. This CDR3 reads CASSIPVTNEKLFF. The CDR3 DNA is TGTGCCAGCAGTATCCCCGTGACTAATGAAAAACTGTTTTTT. The full variable domain, its missing parts supplied by reference TRBV28 and TRBJ1-4, is DVKVTQSSRYLVKRTGEKVFLECVQDMDHENMFWYRQDPGLGLRLIYFSYDVKMKEKGDIPEGYSVSREKKERFSLILESASTNQTSMYLCASSIPVTNEKLFFGSGTQLSVL.

The V call is TRBV18, the J call TRBJ2-3; unclear D gene. The germline V gene encodes CDR1 KGHSH and CDR2 LQKENI. V lost 2 bases, J lost 3 bases, and 9 bases lay in between. The CDR3 loop spans 14 amino acids. Here the CDR3 reads CASSPGSETDTQYF. In DNA, the CDR3 is TGTGCCAGCTCACCAGGATCAGAAACAGATACGCAGTATTTT.

V is TRBV4-1 and J is TRBJ2-4; TRBD2 aligns across 7 bases. CDR1 is MGHRA and CDR2 is YSYEKL in the germline V gene. The CDR3 loop spans 17 amino acids. V shed 3 bases and J 3 bases; nucleotides not matched to a gene: 11. In nucleotides, the CDR3 is TGCGCCAGCAGCCATCACTTTAGCGGCGGGGGCAAAAACATTCAGTACTTC. This sequence encodes CASSHHFSGGGKNIQYF.

CDR3 in amino acids: CASSLTLSQNIQYF. The CDR3 nucleotides read TGCGCCAGCAGCCTGACACTATCGCAGAACATTCAGTACTTC. The chain is built from TRBV4-1 and TRBJ2-4; D is unclear. V dropped 4 bases and J dropped 7 bases, with 14 bases sitting between them. There are 14 residues in the CDR3. The V gene's germline CDR1 is MGHRA and CDR2 YSYEKL.

The genes are TRBV11-2 and TRBJ1-3, with TRBD1 identical over 7 bases. Germline values: CDR1 SGHAT, CDR2 FQNNGV. This CDR3 comprises 14 residues. Germline trimming cut 10 bases from V and 7 bases from J; bases unmatched to any gene: 13. The CDR3 loop is CATTGEPSGNTIYF. The CDR3 nucleotides are TGTGCCACCACAGGGGAGCCCTCCGGGAACACCATATATTTT.

V gene TRBV27 combines with J gene TRBJ2-2; maybe TRBD1 (5 bases). The CDR3 covers 14 residues. Germline V gene lookup returns CDR1 MNHEY and CDR2 SMNVEV (reference sequence). Trimming removed 5 bases at V and 2 bases at J, with 9 bases between. The CDR3 sequence: CASSLGHNTGELFF. CDR3 DNA: TGTGCCAGCAGTCTGGGGCACAACACCGGGGAGCTGTTTTTT.

The chain carries TRBV11-3 and TRBJ2-6; D is uncertain. CDR1 and CDR2 from the germline V gene are SGHNT and YENEEA. This CDR3 has 15 residues. The V end was cut by 1 base, the J end by 0 bases, with 4 bases between. CDR3 sequence reads: CASSLGRSGANVLTF. CDR3 DNA: TGTGCCAGCAGCTTAGGACGCTCTGGGGCCAACGTCCTGACTTTC.

The chain has TRBV10-3 and TRBJ2-1, with TRBD1 as a possible D gene (6 bases). Germline lookup yields CDR1 ENHRY and CDR2 SYGVKD. CDR3 size: 14 residues. V shed 0 bases and J shed 6 bases, with 9 bases lying between them. The DNA for the CDR3 is TGTGCCATCAGTGAGTCGGGGGCGCCCAATGAGCAGTTCTTC. It translates to CAISESGAPNEQFF.

The chain employs TRBV9 and TRBJ1-3; D is uncertain. This CDR3 has 16 residues. CDR1 is SGDLS, CDR2 YYNGEE, per germline. Trimming removed 4 bases from V and 2 bases from J, with 16 bases in between. As DNA, the CDR3 is TGTGCCAGCAGCCCTTTCTTCGGAGAACCTGGAAACACCATATATTTT. Translating gives CASSPFFGEPGNTIYF. Looking up the rest from reference TRBV9 and TRBJ1-3 gives the full variable domain: DSGVTQTPKHLITATGQRVTLRCSPRSGDLSVYWYQQSLDQGLQFLIQYYNGEERAKGNILERFSAQQFPDLHSELNLSSLELGDSALYFCASSPFFGEPGNTIYFGEGSWLTVV.

The chain carries TRBV27 and TRBJ2-6; D remains unclear. This CDR3 contains 15 residues. Trimming stripped 5 bases from V and 4 bases from J, with 12 bases between. Germline-derived CDR1 and CDR2 are MNHEY and SMNVEV (reference sequence). CDR3 in amino acids: CASSLLGSGANVLTF. CDR3 nucleotides: TGTGCCAGCAGTCTTCTGGGTTCCGGGGCCAACGTCCTGACTTTC.

The V and J genes are TRBV9 and TRBJ1-1, with D perhaps TRBD1 (6 bases). The germline V gene encodes CDR1 SGDLS and CDR2 YYNGEE. CDR3 length: 15 amino acids. V was cut by 3 bases and J by 10 bases, with 22 bases left in between. The DNA of the CDR3 is TGTGCCAGCAGCGCCCGCCCGGGGGGGCCGATAGTAGCTTTCTTT. This encodes CASSARPGGPIVAFF.

The chain has TRBV2 and TRBJ2-2; D is unresolved. The germline V gene encodes CDR1 SNHLY and CDR2 FYNNEI. Trimming took off 1 base at V and 3 bases at J, with 3 bases between the two ends. The CDR3 extends over 13 amino acids. CDR3 DNA: TGTGCCAGCAGTGAAGAGTACACCGGGGAGCTGTTTTTT. It is translated as CASSEEYTGELFF.